One and the same sample provided the 23 T cell receptor beta chains below, sequenced in a study of T cells in women clearing cervical HPV infection. Assay: immunoSEQ multiplex PCR; the TCRdb copy retains only in-frame clones and omits some. The sample has fewer than 30,000 clones; the top ten hold about a sixth. The sample taken for sequencing was blood buffy coat. The receptors here all came from a woman aged 18-70 years with a cervical HPV16 infection that either progressed to CIN3+ or cleared (not recorded which).

A word on this clone: The CDR3 end is not reached by the read, which stops 3 residues before it; the germline J gene fills it in. V usage is TRBV10-2 and J usage is TRBJ2-3; TRBD2 aligns across 9 bases. CDR3 length equals 15 residues. Germline V gene data show CDR1 as WSHSY and CDR2 as SAAADI. V gave up 3 bases and J gave up 3 bases; unmatched junction bases: 4. The DNA read from the CDR3 is TGCGCCAGCAGTGATATAGCGGGGGTAACAGATACG. Encoded protein: CASSDIAGVTDT. The full CDR3 reads CASSDIAGVTDTQYF.

Concerning this clone: The CDR3 goes on 3 residues after the read ends, and that part is filled in from the germline J gene. V is TRBV14 and J is TRBJ2-7, with D perhaps TRBD1 (5 bases). V was cut by 1 base and J by 2 bases, with 9 bases left in between. This CDR3 region has 14 residues. The germline gives CDR1 SGHDN, CDR2 FVKESK. The CDR3 DNA, read in part, is TGTGCCAGCAGCCAAGGGGGCAGCCCCTACGAG. Translating gives CASSQGGSPYE. The whole CDR3 is CASSQGGSPYEQYF. The whole variable domain, filled in from reference TRBV14 and TRBJ2-7, reads EAGVTQFPSHSVIEKGQTVTLRCDPISGHDNLYWYRRVMGKEIKFLLHFVKESKQDESGMPNNRFLAERTGGTYSTLKVQPAELEDSGVYFCASSQGGSPYEQYFGPGTRLTVT.

As regards this clone: The read ends 3 residues shy of where the CDR3 ends; the end is completed using the germline J gene. The V call is TRBV2, the J call TRBJ2-2; D possibly corresponds to TRBD2 (7 bases). The CDR3 consists of 14 residues. CDR1 is SNHLY and CDR2 is FYNNEI in the germline V gene. The CDR3: CATQGGSGANVLFF. CDR3 bases read: TGTGCCACACAGGGAGGGTCTGGGGCCAACGTG. Together with reference TRBV2 and TRBJ2-2, the CDR3 gives the full variable domain: EPEVTQTPSHQVTQMGQEVILRCVPISNHLYFYWYRQILGQKVEFLVSFYNNEISEKSEIFDDQFSVERPDGSNFTLKIRSTKLEDSAMYFCATQGGSGANVLFFGEGSRLTVL.

Points on this clone: The read terminates 3 residues before the CDR3 end, so the remaining end is supplied by the germline J gene. The chain couples TRBV28 to TRBJ2-3, with no clear D. Germline V gives CDR1 MDHEN, CDR2 SYDVKM. V lost 5 bases and J 1 base, leaving 10 bases between the germline ends. The CDR3 is 14 amino acids. The DNA read from the CDR3 is TGTGCCAGCAGTCTCCCGGTGGGCACAGATACG. Its translation: CASSLPVGTDT. Given in full, the CDR3 is CASSLPVGTDTQYF.

About this clone itself: Read data end 3 residues before the CDR3 end; the end is taken from the germline J gene. The identical CDR3 is also encoded by other nucleotide sequences in the sample. The rearrangement links TRBV18 to TRBJ1-3, with D unresolved. Germline V gives CDR1 KGHSH, CDR2 LQKENI. The CDR3 sequence is 14 residues long. The V end was cut by 3 bases, the J end by 1 base, with 7 bases between. CDR3 DNA, as far as it was read: TGTGCCAGCTCACCGAGCAGGTCTGGAAACACC. Protein: CASSPSRSGNT. The full CDR3 reads CASSPSRSGNTIYF.

With regard to this clone: Read coverage stops 3 residues before the CDR3 terminus; the germline J gene supplies the remainder. This sequence joins TRBV5-1 and TRBJ2-2; the D gene is possibly TRBD2 (5 bases). Germline V lookup: CDR1 SGHRS, CDR2 YFSETQ. The germline V and J ends were trimmed by 1 base and 3 bases, with 13 bases remaining between them. This CDR3 comprises 16 residues. CDR3 in amino acids: CASSLNPTTDTGELFF. The sequenced part of the CDR3 DNA is TGCGCCAGCAGCTTGAACCCGACTACAGACACCGGGGAG. Using reference TRBV5-1 and TRBJ2-2 for the parts outside the CDR3, the full variable domain is KAGVTQTPRYLIKTRGQQVTLSCSPISGHRSVSWYQQTPGQGLQFLFEYFSETQRNKGNFPGRFSGRQFSNSRSEMNVSTLELGDSALYLCASSLNPTTDTGELFFGEGSRLTVL.

Concerning this clone itself: Read data end 3 residues before the CDR3 end; the end is taken from the germline J gene. The chain uses TRBV10-3 and TRBJ2-7; 7 bases agree with TRBD1. Germline CDR1 is ENHRY and CDR2 is SYGVKD. The V gene end was trimmed by 6 bases and the J gene end by 2 bases; junction bases not matched to a gene: 7. The CDR3 length is 14 residues. CDR3 region: CAIRNRDSPYEQYF. CDR3 DNA, as far as it was read: TGTGCCATCAGGAACCGGGACAGCCCCTACGAG.

With respect to this clone: The read is 3 residues too short to cover the CDR3 end, so that end is filled in from the germline J gene. This chain joins TRBV4-1 and TRBJ1-6; 9 bases line up with TRBD1. The CDR3 is 16 amino acids. V shed 0 bases, J shed 9 bases, and the junction held 6 bases outside the gene matches. CDR1 and CDR2 from the germline V gene are MGHRA and YSYEKL. The CDR3 bases that were read are TGCGCCAGCAGCCAAGATCTAACAGGGGGCCTTTCACCC. This sequence encodes CASSQDLTGGLSP. The CDR3, in full, reads CASSQDLTGGLSPLHF.

The CDR3: CASSILAGGETGELFF. The CDR3 bases that were read are TGTGCCAGTAGTATATTGGCAGGGGGCGAAACCGGGGAG. This chain connects TRBV19 to TRBJ2-2, with 8 bases that match TRBD1. From the germline J gene comes the end of the CDR3, since the read stops 3 residues before it. The CDR3 is made up of 16 amino acids. V lost 2 bases to trimming and J lost 5 bases; unmatched junction nucleotides: 7. The V gene's germline CDR1 is LNHDA and CDR2 SQIVND (reference sequence). The full variable domain, completed using reference TRBV19 and TRBJ2-2, is DGGITQSPKYLFRKEGQNVTLSCEQNLNHDAMYWYRQDPGQGLRLIYYSQIVNDFQKGDIAEGYSVSREKKESFPLTVTSAQKNPTAFYLCASSILAGGETGELFFGEGSRLTVL.

A note on this clone: The sequenced fragment ends 3 residues before the CDR3 boundary, so the rest is inferred from the germline J gene. This chain connects TRBV19 to TRBJ1-2; D gene ambiguous. The germline CDR1 and CDR2 sequences are LNHDA and SQIVND (reference sequence). There are 15 residues in the CDR3. The sequenced part of the CDR3 DNA is TGTGCCAGTAGAAGAGCGGTTTCTAGCACAGATACC. It is translated as CASRRAVSSTDT. The entire CDR3 reads CASRRAVSSTDTYTF.

This clone counts as medium-sized (0.01 to 0.1%) by frequency. The CDR3 is cut off 3 residues early in the read; its end comes from the germline J gene. This rearrangement joins TRBV10-3 to TRBJ2-5; 10 bases map to TRBD2. The CDR3 totals 15 residues. The germline gives CDR1 ENHRY, CDR2 SYGVKD. The trim removed 5 bases at V and 1 base at J, leaving 4 bases unmatched. CDR3: CAISPLAGVQETQYF. The covered CDR3 bases are TGTGCCATCAGTCCTCTAGCGGGGGTCCAAGAGACC.

On this clone: The missing CDR3 end, 3 residues past where the read stops, is filled in from the germline J gene. The genes are TRBV7-2 and TRBJ2-5, with D tentatively TRBD1 (5 bases). Germline V CDR1 and CDR2: SGHTA, FQGNSA. The CDR3 sequence is 15 residues long. V was cut by 5 bases and J by 3 bases, with 16 bases left in between. This CDR3 reads CASSQGRGTEETQYF. The part of the CDR3 DNA that was read is TGTGCCAGCAGCCAAGGAAGGGGAACCGAAGAGACC.

Regarding this clone: The CDR3 end lies 3 residues beyond the end of the read and is filled in from the germline J gene. This sequence joins TRBV19 and TRBJ1-2; D uncertain. Germline CDR1 is LNHDA and CDR2 is SQIVND (reference sequence). CDR3 length equals 14 residues. CDR3 protein: CASSLESLSYDYTF. The sequenced part of the CDR3 DNA is TGTGCCAGTAGCCTCGAAAGCCTTTCCTACGAC.

In regard to this clone: Coverage ceases 3 residues before the CDR3 finishes, and the germline J gene fills in the end. J is TRBJ2-1 and V is TRBV7-9; 7 bases align to TRBD2. Germline V gene lookup returns CDR1 SEHNR and CDR2 FQNEAQ (reference sequence). The CDR3 length is 14 residues. V was pared by 4 bases and J by 1 base, with 1 base of the junction left unmatched. CDR3 DNA (partial): TGTGCCAGCAGCTCGGGGGGTTCCTACAATGAG. Encoded protein: CASSSGGSYNE. The complete CDR3 sequence is CASSSGGSYNEQFF. Based on the CDR3 plus reference TRBV7-9 and TRBJ2-1, the full variable domain is DTGVSQNPRHKITKRGQNVTFRCDPISEHNRLYWYRQTLGQGPEFLTYFQNEAQLEKSRLLSDRFSAERPKGSFSTLEIQRTEQGDSAMYLCASSSGGSYNEQFFGPGTRLTVL.

Comments on this clone: The sequenced fragment ends 3 residues before the CDR3 boundary, so the rest is inferred from the germline J gene. This chain links TRBV29-1 with TRBJ2-1, with a tentative D call TRBD2 (7 bases). The CDR3 covers 18 residues. V was shortened by 0 bases and J by 6 bases, with 24 bases between the two germline ends. Germline-derived CDR1 and CDR2 are SQVTM and ANQGSEA. The chain's CDR3 is CSVEEVGGASDGSNEQFF. The sequenced CDR3 bases are TGCAGCGTTGAAGAGGTGGGGGGGGCTTCTGACGGTAGCAATGAG.

Note on this clone: Read coverage stops 3 residues before the CDR3 terminus; the germline J gene supplies the remainder. This chain joins TRBV20-1 and TRBJ2-3; TRBD2 matches 8 bases. Germline V CDR1 and CDR2: DFQATT, SNEGSKA (reference sequence). The CDR3 consists of 13 residues. With 6 bases clipped from V and 6 bases from J, the junction kept 8 bases outside the gene matches. CDR3 bases read: TGCAGTGCAGAGCGGGGGCTCGGTGATACG. Its protein is CSAERGLGDT. The entire CDR3 sequence reads CSAERGLGDTQYF.

For this clone: The read ends 3 residues before the CDR3 terminus; that terminus is restored from the germline J gene. The V call is TRBV10-3, the J call TRBJ2-7; 13 positions match TRBD2. J lost 5 bases, V lost 7 bases, and 2 bases had no gene match. CDR1 is ENHRY, CDR2 SYGVKD, per germline. This CDR3 is built from 13 residues. The CDR3 bases that were read are TGTGCCATCAACGGACTAGCGGGAGACGAG. Translating gives CAINGLAGDE. The entire CDR3 protein is CAINGLAGDEQYF.

In the case of this clone: The read is 3 residues too short to cover the CDR3 end, so that end is filled in from the germline J gene. Other DNA sequences in the sample encode the same CDR3. The chain uses TRBV20-1 and TRBJ2-1, with 10 bases aligning to TRBD2. The V and J ends lost 5 bases and 9 bases, in that order; junction bases with no gene match: 13. This CDR3 spans 15 amino acids. Germline V gene lookup returns CDR1 DFQATT and CDR2 SNEGSKA (reference sequence). The CDR3 reads CSAFSTLAGGIEQFF. CDR3 DNA (partial): TGCAGTGCTTTTTCAACCTTAGCGGGAGGAATTGAG.

Worth noting for this clone: The read terminates 3 residues before the CDR3 end, so the remaining end is supplied by the germline J gene. The genes are TRBV30 and TRBJ2-7, with D unclear. This CDR3 comprises 12 residues. CDR1 and CDR2 from the germline V gene are GTSNPN and SVGIG (reference sequence). The germline V and J ends were trimmed by 5 bases and 3 bases, with 11 bases remaining between them. The DNA read from the CDR3 is TGTGCCTGGGGTGCCTCCTTCTACGAG. Translation gives CAWGASFYE. The entire CDR3 reads CAWGASFYEQYF. Filled out from reference TRBV30 and TRBJ2-7, the complete variable domain reads SQTIHQWPATLVQPVGSPLSLECTVEGTSNPNLYWYRQAAGRGLQLLFYSVGIGQISSEVPQNLSASRPQDRQFILSSKKLLLSDSGFYLCAWGASFYEQYFGPGTRLTVT.

As for this clone: The CDR3 goes on 3 residues after the read ends, and that part is filled in from the germline J gene. The chain employs TRBV6-2 or TRBV6-3 and TRBJ2-7, with unresolved D. Between the trimmed V and J ends, which lost 7 bases and 6 bases, there was a span of 16 bases. Germline V gene sequence: CDR1 MNHEY, CDR2 SVGEGT. The CDR3 is made up of 13 amino acids. CDR3 region: CASTKPPVSEQYF. The CDR3 DNA, read in part, is TGTGCCAGCACAAAGCCTCCCGTCTCCGAG.

Concerning this clone itself: The read is 3 residues too short to cover the CDR3 end, so that end is filled in from the germline J gene. J is TRBJ2-2 and V is TRBV7-9; 8 bases are a match to TRBD1. From germline, CDR1 is SEHNR and CDR2 FQNEAQ (reference sequence). The CDR3 length is 14 residues. The CDR3 loop is CASSQGTGDSPLFF. The sequenced CDR3 bases are TGTGCCAGCAGCCAAGGGACAGGTGATTCACCG.

On this clone: The read gets to within 3 residues of the CDR3 end, and the germline J gene fills in the rest. The chain employs TRBV29-1 and TRBJ1-4, with TRBD1 matching over 7 bases. CDR1 and CDR2 from the germline V gene are SQVTM and ANQGSEA. This CDR3 has 14 amino acids. V lost 7 bases, J lost 4 bases, and 9 bases stayed unmatched. CDR3 DNA (partial): TGCAGCGCCAGATCAGGGGGGTATAATGAAAAA. It is translated as CSARSGGYNEK. The full CDR3 sequence reads CSARSGGYNEKLFF.

Of note for this clone: The read comes to an end 3 residues before the CDR3 does, leaving the germline J gene to fill in the end. The chain is built from TRBV4-1 and TRBJ2-7; 10 bases match TRBD2. This CDR3 is 16 amino acids long. V trimming: 4 bases; J trimming: 4 bases; junction bases outside the gene matches: 10. In germline, CDR1 is MGHRA, CDR2 YSYEKL. CDR3 region: CASSPSVAGGVYEQYF. Partial CDR3 DNA: TGCGCCAGCAGCCCCTCGGTAGCGGGGGGCGTGTACGAG.